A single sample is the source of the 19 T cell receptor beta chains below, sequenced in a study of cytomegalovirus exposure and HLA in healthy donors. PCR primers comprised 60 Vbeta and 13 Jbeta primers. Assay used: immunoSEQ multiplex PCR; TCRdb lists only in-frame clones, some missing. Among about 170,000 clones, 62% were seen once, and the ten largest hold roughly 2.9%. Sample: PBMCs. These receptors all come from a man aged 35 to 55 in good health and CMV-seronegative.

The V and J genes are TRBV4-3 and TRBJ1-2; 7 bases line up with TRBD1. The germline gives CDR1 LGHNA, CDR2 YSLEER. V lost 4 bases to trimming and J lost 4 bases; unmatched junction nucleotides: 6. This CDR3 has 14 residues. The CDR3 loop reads CASSPSTGSYGYTF. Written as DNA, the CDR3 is TGCGCCAGCAGCCCATCGACAGGGAGCTATGGCTACACCTTC.

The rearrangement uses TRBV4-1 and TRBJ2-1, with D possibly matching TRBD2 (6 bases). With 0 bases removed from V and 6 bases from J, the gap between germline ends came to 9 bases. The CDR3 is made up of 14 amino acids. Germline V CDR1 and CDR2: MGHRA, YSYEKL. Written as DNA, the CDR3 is TGCGCCAGCAGCCAAGATTTGACTAGCAATGAGCAGTTCTTC. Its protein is CASSQDLTSNEQFF.

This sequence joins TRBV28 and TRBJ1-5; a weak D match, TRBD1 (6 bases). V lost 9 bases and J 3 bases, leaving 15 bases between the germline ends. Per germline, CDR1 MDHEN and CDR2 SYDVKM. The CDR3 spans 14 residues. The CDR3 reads CASGPGGLNQPQHF. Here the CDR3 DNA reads TGTGCCAGTGGCCCCGGGGGGCTCAATCAGCCCCAGCATTTT.

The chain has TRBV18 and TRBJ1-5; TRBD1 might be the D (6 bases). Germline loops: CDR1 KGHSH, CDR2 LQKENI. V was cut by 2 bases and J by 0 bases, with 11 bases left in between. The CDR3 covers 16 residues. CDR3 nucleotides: TGTGCCAGCTCACCAGGACAGAGGGATAGCAATCAGCCCCAGCATTTT. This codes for CASSPGQRDSNQPQHF.

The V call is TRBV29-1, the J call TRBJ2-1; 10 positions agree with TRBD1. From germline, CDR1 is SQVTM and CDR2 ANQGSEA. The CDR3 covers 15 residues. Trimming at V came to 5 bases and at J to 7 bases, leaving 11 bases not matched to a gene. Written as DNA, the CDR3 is TGCAGCGTTTTGCGGCCCGGGACAGGGGCTAATGAGCAGTTCTTC. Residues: CSVLRPGTGANEQFF.

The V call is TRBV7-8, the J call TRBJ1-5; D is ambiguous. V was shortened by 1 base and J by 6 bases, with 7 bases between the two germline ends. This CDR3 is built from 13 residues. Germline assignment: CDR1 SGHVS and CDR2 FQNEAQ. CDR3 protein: CASSLVEGQPQHF. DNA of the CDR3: TGTGCCAGCAGCTTAGTCGAGGGTCAGCCCCAGCATTTT. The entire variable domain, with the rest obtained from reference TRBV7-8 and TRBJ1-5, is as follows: GAGVSQSPRYKVAKRGQDVALRCDPISGHVSLFWYQQALGQGPEFLTYFQNEAQLDKSGLPSDRFFAERPEGSVSTLKIQRTQQEDSAVYLCASSLVEGQPQHFGDGTRLSIL.

The CDR3 coding sequence is TGTGCCAGCAGCTTAGGTACAGGGGACCATTCACCCCTCCACTTT. Translation gives CASSLGTGDHSPLHF. V is TRBV7-9 and J is TRBJ1-6; 7 nucleotides line up with TRBD1. With V trimmed by 1 base and J by 8 bases, 5 bases remained unmatched. The CDR3 spans 15 residues. The germline V gene encodes CDR1 SEHNR and CDR2 FQNEAQ (reference sequence).

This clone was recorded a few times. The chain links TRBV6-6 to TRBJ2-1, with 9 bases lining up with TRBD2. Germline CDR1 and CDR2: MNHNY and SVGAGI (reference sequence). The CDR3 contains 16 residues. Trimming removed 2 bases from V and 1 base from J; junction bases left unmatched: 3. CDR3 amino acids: CASSYLREGSYNEQFF. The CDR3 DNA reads TGTGCCAGCAGTTACCTGCGGGAGGGGTCCTACAATGAGCAGTTCTTC.

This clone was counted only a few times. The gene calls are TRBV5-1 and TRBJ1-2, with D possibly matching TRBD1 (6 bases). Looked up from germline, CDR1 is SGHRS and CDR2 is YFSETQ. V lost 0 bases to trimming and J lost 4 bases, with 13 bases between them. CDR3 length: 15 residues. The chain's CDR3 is CASSLAEGGPYGYTF. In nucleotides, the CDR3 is TGCGCCAGCAGCTTGGCCGAAGGGGGACCCTATGGCTACACCTTC.

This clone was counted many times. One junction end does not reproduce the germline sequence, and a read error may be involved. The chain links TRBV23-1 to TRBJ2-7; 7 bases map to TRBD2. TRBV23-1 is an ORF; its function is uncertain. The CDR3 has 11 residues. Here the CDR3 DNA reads TGCGCCAGCAGTCAATTAGGAGGGAGGGGCTTC. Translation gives CASSQLGGRGF.

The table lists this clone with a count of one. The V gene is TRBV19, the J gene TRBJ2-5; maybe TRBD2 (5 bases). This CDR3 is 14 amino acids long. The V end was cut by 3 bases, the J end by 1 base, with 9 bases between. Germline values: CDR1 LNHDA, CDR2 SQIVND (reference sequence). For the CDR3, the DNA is TGTGCCAGTAGTATTGGACTCCTCCAAGAGACCCAGTACTTC. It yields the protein CASSIGLLQETQYF.

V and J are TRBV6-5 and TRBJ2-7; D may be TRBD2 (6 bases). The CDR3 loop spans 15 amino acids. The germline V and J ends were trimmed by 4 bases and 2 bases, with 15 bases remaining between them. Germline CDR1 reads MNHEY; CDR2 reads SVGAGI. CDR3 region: CASSSRGLRAYEQYF. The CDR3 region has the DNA TGTGCCAGCAGTTCTAGGGGACTTCGAGCCTACGAGCAGTACTTC.

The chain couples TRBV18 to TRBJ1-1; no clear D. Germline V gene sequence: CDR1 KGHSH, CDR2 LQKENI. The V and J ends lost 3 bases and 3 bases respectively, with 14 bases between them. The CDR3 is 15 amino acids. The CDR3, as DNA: TGTGCCAGCTCACCGATCGGAGGCGACGACACTGAAGCTTTCTTT. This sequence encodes CASSPIGGDDTEAFF.

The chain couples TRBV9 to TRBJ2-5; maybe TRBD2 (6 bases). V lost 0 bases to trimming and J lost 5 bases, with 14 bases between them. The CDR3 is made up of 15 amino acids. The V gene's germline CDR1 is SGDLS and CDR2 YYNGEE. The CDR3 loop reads CASSVDGGKWETQYF. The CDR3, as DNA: TGTGCCAGCAGCGTAGATGGCGGGAAATGGGAGACCCAGTACTTC.

The CDR3 protein is CSVELEGGKYNEQFF. CDR3 nucleotide sequence: TGCAGCGTTGAATTGGAGGGAGGAAAATACAATGAGCAGTTCTTC. The J gene is TRBJ2-1, the V gene TRBV29-1; D might be TRBD2 (6 bases). The CDR3 spans 15 residues. Germline lookup yields CDR1 SQVTM and CDR2 ANQGSEA. V lost 2 bases and J lost 4, with 15 bases in between.

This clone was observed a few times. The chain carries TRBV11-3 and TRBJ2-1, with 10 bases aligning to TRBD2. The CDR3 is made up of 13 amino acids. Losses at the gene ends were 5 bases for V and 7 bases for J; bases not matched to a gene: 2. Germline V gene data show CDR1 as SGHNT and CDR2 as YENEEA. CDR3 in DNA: TGTGCCAGCAGCAAACTAGCGGGAAATGAGCAGTTCTTC. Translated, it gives CASSKLAGNEQFF.

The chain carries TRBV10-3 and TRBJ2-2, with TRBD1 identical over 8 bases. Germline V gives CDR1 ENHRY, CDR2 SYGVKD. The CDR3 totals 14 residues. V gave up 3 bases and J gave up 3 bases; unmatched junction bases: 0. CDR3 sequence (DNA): TGTGCCATCAGTGAACAGGGGGACACCGGGGAGCTGTTTTTT. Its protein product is CAISEQGDTGELFF.

In DNA, the CDR3 is TGCGCCAGCAAGCCACCCCGCGGGGGAACTAATGAAAAACTGTTTTTT. Translation: CASKPPRGGTNEKLFF. The genes are TRBV4-1 and TRBJ1-4; weak D call: TRBD1 (5 bases). The CDR3 loop spans 16 amino acids. Trimming took off 7 bases at V and 1 base at J, with 16 bases between the two ends. Germline values: CDR1 MGHRA, CDR2 YSYEKL.

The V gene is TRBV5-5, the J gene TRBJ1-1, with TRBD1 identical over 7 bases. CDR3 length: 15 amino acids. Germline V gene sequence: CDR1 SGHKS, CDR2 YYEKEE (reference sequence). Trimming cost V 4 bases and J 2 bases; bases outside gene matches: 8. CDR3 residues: CASSRETGVNTEAFF. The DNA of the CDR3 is TGTGCCAGCAGCCGGGAAACAGGGGTCAACACTGAAGCTTTCTTT.